Below, one T cell receptor beta chain is given with its context. The antigen remains undetermined. Vbeta (60) and Jbeta (13) primers were used in the PCR. Per the authors' pipeline: Around 10 million shared chains were among about 80 million unique TCR beta chains counted in a later analysis. Repertoires were generated with immunoSEQ multiplex PCR, while TCRdb's copy carries only in-frame clones and drops some. The V and J calls and clone size were taken over from that table, and D and trimming were inferred from the DNA. The profile shows more than 95,000 clones, 74% of them singletons. The source of the sample is a study of cytomegalovirus exposure and HLA in healthy donors. General observations from the study: When a later analysis was performed, an Asian-associated ancestry cluster reportedly had fewer N-insertions than the approximately 700-donor mean.

Germline V lookup: CDR1 LGHNA, CDR2 YNFKEQ. With V trimmed by 4 bases and J by 2 bases, 8 bases remained unmatched. The CDR3 consists of 16 residues. Healthy bone marrow donors made up the cohort. The receptor was isolated from a man between 35 and 55 years old in good health and CMV-seropositive. Sequencing was performed on PBMCs. J is TRBJ2-3 and V is TRBV4-2; 8 bases match TRBD2. The CDR3 region is CASSPRIAGITDTQYF. The CDR3 DNA sequence: TGTGCCAGCAGCCCCCGGATAGCGGGGATCACAGATACGCAGTATTTT.